The rows below give T cell receptor beta chains drawn from one sample of a study of T cells expressing NK-cell markers. TCRdb reprocessed the 5' RACE reads, with one entry per CDR3 protein and no DNA. The repertoire table contains 150,000 to 200,000 distinct CDR3 sequences. Sequenced input: blood T cells: a sorted CD56 or NKG2C T cell subset, CD4+ or CD8+ T cells, or bulk PBMC T cells (not recorded which). The receptors originated from a woman aged 18 to 75 in good health. CDR3s include the opening cysteine and the closing phenylalanine or tryptophan. The order of the fields is V gene, J gene, CDR3 protein.

V gene: TRBV6-1
J gene: TRBJ2-1
CDR3 protein: CASSGASGVAGSSVYNEQFF

V gene: TRBV20-1
J gene: TRBJ1-1
CDR3 protein: CSAPDRVTLNTEAFF

V gene: TRBV4-2
J gene: TRBJ2-7
CDR3 protein: CASSLTSGGAGGYEQYF

V gene: TRBV20-1
J gene: TRBJ2-1
CDR3 protein: CSARGRLAGIVNEQFF

V gene: TRBV5-1
J gene: TRBJ1-1
CDR3 protein: CASSLGGAPGGTEAFF

V gene: TRBV7-3
J gene: TRBJ2-1
CDR3 protein: CASSSPGLAGGPNEQFF

V gene: TRBV20-1
J gene: TRBJ2-2
CDR3 protein: CSARATVGELFF

V gene: TRBV11-3
J gene: TRBJ2-5
CDR3 protein: CASSYSQGTGQETQYF

V gene: TRBV20-1
J gene: TRBJ2-2
CDR3 protein: CSARGKGSAATPGELFF

V gene: TRBV3-1
J gene: TRBJ2-7
CDR3 protein: CASSLDRVQYF

V gene: TRBV20-1
J gene: TRBJ2-2
CDR3 protein: CSARHRRNTGELFF

V gene: TRBV12-3/TRBV12-4
J gene: TRBJ1-1
CDR3 protein: CASTRGHGVTEAFF

V gene: TRBV5-1
J gene: TRBJ1-5
CDR3 protein: CASSLDRGLYQPQHF

V gene: TRBV29-1
J gene: TRBJ1-1
CDR3 protein: CSVGQGILFTEAFF